This T cell receptor beta chain was obtained from a study of blood T cell repertoires in COVID-19. Study overall: T cells, B-cell-depleted T cells, or PBMCs supplied cDNA or gDNA.

Study processing details: The assay estimated nucleated cells by amplifying reference gene primers. Using immunoSEQ multiplex PCR, the repertoire was profiled, and TCRdb retains in-frame clones only, with some absent. That table gives V, J and clone size, and the DNA gave D and trimming. Of about 75,000 clones detected, less than 85% appear once; the ten largest clones hold roughly 5%. The CDR3 runs 17 residues. CDR1 and CDR2 from the germline V gene are LNHDA and SQIVND (reference sequence). After removal of 5 bases from V and 0 bases from J, the junction contained 10 bases not matched to a gene. The chain is built from TRBV19 and TRBJ1-5; 7 bases are shared with TRBD1. The sample comprised peripheral blood. The sequence derives from a woman of 80 years or more with active or convalescent COVID-19. The chain's CDR3 is CASSYRDRKYSNQPQHF. CDR3 sequence (DNA): TGTGCCAGTAGTTACCGGGACAGAAAGTATAGCAATCAGCCCCAGCATTTT.